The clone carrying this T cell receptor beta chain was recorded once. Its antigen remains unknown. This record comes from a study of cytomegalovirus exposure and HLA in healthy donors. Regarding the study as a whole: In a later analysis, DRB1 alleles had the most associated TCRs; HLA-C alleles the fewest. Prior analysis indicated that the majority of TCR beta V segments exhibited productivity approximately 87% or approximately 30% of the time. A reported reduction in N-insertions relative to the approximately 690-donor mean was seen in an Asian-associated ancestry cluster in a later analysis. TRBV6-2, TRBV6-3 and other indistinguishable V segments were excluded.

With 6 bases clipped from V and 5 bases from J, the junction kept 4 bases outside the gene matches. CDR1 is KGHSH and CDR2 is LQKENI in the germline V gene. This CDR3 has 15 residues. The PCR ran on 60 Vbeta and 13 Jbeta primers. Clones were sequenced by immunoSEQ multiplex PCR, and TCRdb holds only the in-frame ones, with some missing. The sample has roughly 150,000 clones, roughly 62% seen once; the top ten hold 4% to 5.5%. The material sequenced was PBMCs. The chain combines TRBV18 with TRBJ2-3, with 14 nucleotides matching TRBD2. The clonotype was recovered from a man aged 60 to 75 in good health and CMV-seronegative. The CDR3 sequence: CASSPGLAGVDTQYF. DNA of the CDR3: TGTGCCAGCTCTCCGGGACTAGCGGGAGTAGATACGCAGTATTTT. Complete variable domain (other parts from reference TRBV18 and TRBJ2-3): NAGVMQNPRHLVRRRGQEARLRCSPMKGHSHVYWYRQLPEEGLKFMVYLQKENIIDESGMPKERFSAEFPKEGPSILRIQQVVRGDSAAYFCASSPGLAGVDTQYFGPGTRLTVL.